Listed below are T cell receptor beta chains from one sample, sequenced in a study of blood T cell repertoires in COVID-19. Some clones are missing from TCRdb's copy, which holds only in-frame ones; the method was immunoSEQ multiplex PCR. The table includes nearly 200,000 clones, 86% detected once. The specimen sequenced was peripheral blood. Receptors were obtained from a woman aged 65 to 85 with acute or convalescent COVID-19. The CDR3 runs from the conserved cysteine through the conserved F or W. The D gene is left open where the match is weak. The listing skips clone size in some rows; elsewhere it reads once, few, many or a size class.

d_call	clone_size	v_call	cdr3_length	j_call	cdr3_aa	cdr3_nt
NA	once	TRBV19	14	TRBJ2-5	CASSIDRRGETQYF	TGTGCCAGTAGTATTGACAGGAGAGGAGAGACCCAGTACTTC
NA	NA	TRBV5-6	14	TRBJ1-1	CASSLVGGLTEAFF	TGTGCCAGCAGCTTGGTGGGGGGTCTCACTGAAGCTTTCTTT
TRBD1	NA	TRBV2	14	TRBJ2-5	CASSRDRGWETQYF	TGTGCCAGCAGTCGGGACAGGGGCTGGGAGACCCAGTACTTC
TRBD2	NA	TRBV7-2	12	TRBJ2-1	CASRAGGNEQFF	TGTGCCAGCAGAGCCGGGGGGAATGAGCAGTTCTTC
NA	NA	TRBV6-4	14	TRBJ1-5	CASSLTTSNQPQHF	TGTGCCAGCAGTCTTACAACCAGCAATCAGCCCCAGCATTTT
NA	NA	TRBV10-3	15	TRBJ1-3	CAISEGLDSGNTIYF	TGTGCCATCAGTGAAGGGTTGGACAGTGGAAACACCATATATTTT
NA	NA	TRBV18	17	TRBJ1-6	CASSSLPGPQGTAPLHF	TGTGCCAGCTCATCACTCCCGGGGCCGCAGGGGACCGCACCCCTCCACTTT
NA	NA	TRBV7-9	14	TRBJ1-4	CASRQGSTNEKLFF	TGTGCCAGCAGACAGGGTTCAACTAATGAAAAACTGTTTTTT
NA	once	TRBV12-3/TRBV12-4	13	TRBJ2-7	CASSLAGAGEQYF	TGTGCCAGCAGTTTGGCGGGGGCGGGGGAGCAGTACTTC
TRBD2	NA	TRBV18	15	TRBJ2-5	CASSPDSGREETQYF	TGTGCCAGCTCACCGGATAGCGGGAGGGAAGAGACCCAGTACTTC
TRBD1	NA	TRBV5-1	15	TRBJ2-7	CASSLAVGQAGEQYF	TGCGCCAGCAGCTTGGCCGTGGGACAGGCGGGCGAGCAGTACTTC
TRBD2	NA	TRBV5-4	15	TRBJ2-5	CASSPSGLASETQYF	TGTGCCAGCAGCCCCTCGGGACTAGCATCAGAGACCCAGTACTTC
TRBD2	NA	TRBV10-3	15	TRBJ2-7	CAISRVRGSDYEQYF	TGTGCCATCAGTCGGGTGCGCGGGAGCGACTACGAGCAGTACTTC
TRBD1	once	TRBV18	17	TRBJ1-1	CASSPPKTGARDTEAFF	TGTGCCAGCTCACCACCCAAAACAGGGGCCCGCGACACTGAAGCTTTCTTT
TRBD2	NA	TRBV19	13	TRBJ2-7	CASSSGRVYEQYF	TGTGCCAGTAGTAGCGGGAGGGTTTACGAGCAGTACTTC
NA	NA	TRBV7-2	14	TRBJ2-2	CASSSRTVSGELFF	TGTGCCAGCAGCTCCCGGACAGTCTCCGGGGAGCTGTTTTTT
NA	NA	TRBV28	15	TRBJ1-5	CASSFPSGRNQPQHF	TGTGCCAGCAGTTTCCCATCCGGTCGGAATCAGCCCCAGCATTTT
NA	NA	TRBV6-2/TRBV6-3	15	TRBJ1-2	CASSYLGLMSYGYTF	TGTGCCAGCAGTTACCTGGGCCTAATGTCCTATGGCTACACCTTC
TRBD1	NA	TRBV27	14	TRBJ1-6	CASNPTGSDSPLHF	TGTGCCAGCAACCCGACAGGGTCAGATTCACCCCTCCACTTT
TRBD1	NA	TRBV18	15	TRBJ2-7	CASSGAGTGGYEQYF	TGTGCCAGCTCCGGCGCAGGGACAGGGGGCTACGAGCAGTACTTC
TRBD1	NA	TRBV7-2	16	TRBJ1-6	CASSVRQGASNSPLHF	TGTGCCAGCAGCGTAAGACAGGGGGCGAGTAATTCACCCCTCCACTTT
NA	NA	TRBV19	13	TRBJ2-7	CASSPDRSYEQYF	TGTGCCAGTAGTCCCGACAGGTCCTACGAGCAGTACTTC
TRBD1	NA	TRBV18	15	TRBJ1-5	CASSSGTGGGQPQHF	TGTGCCAGCTCATCCGGGACAGGGGGAGGTCAGCCCCAGCATTTT
NA	NA	TRBV27	14	TRBJ1-2	CASSWHREAYGYTF	TGTGCCAGCAGTTGGCACCGGGAGGCATATGGCTACACCTTC
NA	NA	TRBV9	13	TRBJ1-2	CARSERGAGGYTF	TGTGCCAGGTCGGAGCGGGGGGCGGGCGGCTACACCTTC
NA	NA	TRBV4-1	14	TRBJ2-7	CASSLGSFGNEQYF	TGCGCCAGCAGTTTGGGATCCTTCGGGAACGAGCAGTACTTC
TRBD2	NA	TRBV5-1	15	TRBJ2-5	CASSSRGGSQETQYF	TGCGCCAGCAGCTCCCGGGGAGGGTCGCAAGAGACCCAGTACTTC
NA	NA	TRBV28	15	TRBJ2-1	CASSFLAGRPNEQFF	TGTGCCAGCAGTTTTCTCGCGGGCCGGCCCAATGAGCAGTTCTTC
TRBD1	NA	TRBV6-6	14	TRBJ1-6	CASSTGTGNSPLHF	TGTGCCAGCAGTACGGGGACAGGCAATTCACCCCTCCACTTT
NA	NA	TRBV4-3	14	TRBJ2-1	CASSQDYGRNEQFF	TGCGCCAGCAGCCAAGATTATGGGAGAAATGAGCAGTTCTTC
TRBD2	NA	TRBV25-1	15	TRBJ2-3	CASSEYGGATDTQYF	TGTGCCAGCAGTGAATACGGGGGGGCCACAGATACGCAGTATTTT
NA	NA	TRBV5-1	13	TRBJ1-5	CASSLSGVEPQHF	TGCGCCAGCAGCTTGTCAGGGGTTGAGCCCCAGCATTTT
NA	NA	TRBV6-2/TRBV6-3	15	TRBJ1-5	CASSQGDRPNQPQHF	TGTGCCAGCAGCCAAGGTGACAGACCCAATCAGCCCCAGCATTTT
NA	NA	TRBV2	14	TRBJ1-2	CASSESEGGYGYTF	TGTGCCAGCAGTGAATCCGAGGGTGGATATGGCTACACCTTC
TRBD1	NA	TRBV6-5	14	TRBJ2-1	CASSSGTAYDEQFF	TGTGCCAGCAGTTCCGGGACAGCTTACGATGAGCAGTTCTTC
TRBD1	NA	TRBV4-1	15	TRBJ1-1	CASSQADRGLAEAFF	TGCGCCAGCAGCCAAGCGGACAGGGGGCTCGCTGAAGCTTTCTTT
TRBD2	NA	TRBV29-1	19	TRBJ2-3	CSVEGTSGGSFSSTDTQYF	TGCAGCGTTGAAGGGACTAGCGGGGGTTCTTTCTCTAGCACAGATACGCAGTATTTT
TRBD2	NA	TRBV28	16	TRBJ2-3	CASSQAGGPGTDTQYF	TGTGCCAGCAGTCAAGCGGGAGGGCCAGGCACAGATACGCAGTATTTT
NA	NA	TRBV7-2	14	TRBJ1-1	CASSSRDGDTEAFF	TGTGCCAGCAGCTCCAGGGATGGGGACACTGAAGCTTTCTTT
TRBD2	NA	TRBV27	17	TRBJ2-1	CASSFRLAGGLYNEQFF	TGTGCCAGCAGTTTCAGACTAGCGGGAGGTTTGTACAATGAGCAGTTCTTC
NA	NA	TRBV3-1/TRBV3-2	12	TRBJ2-7	CASSQESYEQYF	TGTGCCAGCAGCCAAGAGAGCTACGAGCAGTACTTC
TRBD2	NA	TRBV6-5	14	TRBJ2-5	CASRGLAGVETQYF	TGTGCCAGCCGAGGCCTAGCGGGAGTAGAGACCCAGTACTTC
TRBD1	NA	TRBV5-4	19	TRBJ1-3	CASSLGGGTGRPSGNTIYF	TGTGCCAGCAGCTTGGGCGGTGGGACAGGGAGACCCTCTGGAAACACCATATATTTT
NA	NA	TRBV2	13	TRBJ1-1	CASSRSPNTEAFF	TGTGCCAGCAGCAGAAGTCCGAACACTGAAGCTTTCTTT
NA	NA	TRBV24-1	15	TRBJ2-3	CATSAGRLSTDTQYF	TGTGCCACCAGTGCAGGGAGGTTAAGCACAGATACGCAGTATTTT
TRBD1	NA	TRBV2	13	TRBJ2-7	CASSGQDVYEQYF	TGTGCCAGCTCCGGACAGGACGTCTACGAGCAGTACTTC
NA	NA	TRBV2	12	TRBJ1-2	CASTGQIYGYTF	TGTGCCAGCACCGGACAGATCTATGGCTACACCTTC
TRBD1	once	TRBV28	17	TRBJ2-2	CASSSAGKGQGAGELFF	TGTGCCAGCAGTTCGGCCGGGAAGGGACAGGGTGCCGGGGAGCTGTTTTTT
NA	NA	TRBV6-5	15	TRBJ1-3	CASSSGLNSGNTIYF	TGTGCCAGCAGTTCGGGACTGAACTCTGGAAACACCATATATTTT
NA	once	TRBV7-3	14	TRBJ1-5	CASSLILGYQPQHF	TGTGCCAGCAGCTTAATTCTAGGATATCAGCCCCAGCATTTT
NA	NA	TRBV7-8	14	TRBJ2-3	CASSSYTGPDTQYF	TGTGCCAGCAGCTCTTACACAGGGCCAGATACGCAGTATTTT
NA	NA	TRBV4-2	15	TRBJ2-7	CASSQETSVSDEQYF	TGTGCCAGCAGCCAAGAAACTTCCGTGTCCGACGAGCAGTACTTC
NA	NA	TRBV3-1/TRBV3-2	19	TRBJ2-3	CASSPAGALAERNTDTQYF	TGTGCCAGCAGCCCGGCGGGGGCTCTAGCAGAACGTAACACAGATACGCAGTATTTT
TRBD1	few	TRBV6-6	14	TRBJ2-7	CASSPLDRGNEQYF	TGTGCCAGCAGTCCCCTGGACAGGGGTAACGAGCAGTACTTC
TRBD2	NA	TRBV7-6	18	TRBJ2-3	CASSLGPRAGGSTDTQYF	TGTGCCAGCAGCTTAGGCCCTAGGGCGGGAGGTTCCACAGATACGCAGTATTTT
TRBD1	NA	TRBV6-6	14	TRBJ2-2	CASAGQGNTGELFF	TGTGCCAGCGCGGGACAGGGGAACACCGGGGAGCTGTTTTTT
TRBD1	NA	TRBV3-1/TRBV3-2	16	TRBJ1-4	CASTQHRRTGGEKLFF	TGTGCCAGCACTCAACATCGACGGACAGGGGGGGAAAAACTGTTTTTT